There are a few counts of the clone carrying this TCR beta chain. The protocol was immunoSEQ multiplex PCR, while the TCRdb copy is restricted to in-frame clones and leaves out a portion. Here the sample spans about 1 million clones, under 80% being singletons. This sample was included in a study of shared clonotypes between healthy human individuals. CDR1 and CDR2 (germline): SGHRS, YFSETQ. There are 15 residues in the CDR3. The V gene lost 1 base and the J gene lost 0 bases, with 8 bases spanning the gap. The chain links TRBV5-1 to TRBJ2-1; D ambiguous. Sequenced input: memory CD4+ T cells sorted from blood. Subset in this sample: CD45RA-negative fraction. The source of this sequence is a man younger than 30 in good health. The CDR3, as DNA: TGCGCCAGCAGCTTGTTACAGAGCTCCTACAATGAGCAGTTCTTC. This codes for CASSLLQSSYNEQFF.